Sequencing of this T cell receptor (beta chain) was carried out in a study of beta chain features in type 1 diabetes. At the level of the study: All of the samples together had 107,917,701 sorted cells examined. Study-wide results and limits: It was possible that PCR favored shorter templates, equally so in patients and controls. Patients showed naive, central memory and Treg TCRB repertoires that appeared more similar than those of healthy donors.

Concerning this clone itself: Its antigen remains unknown.

Expressed TCRB transcripts got sequenced, as all isolated RNA was reverse transcribed. Clones were read by immunoSEQ multiplex PCR, and TCRdb kept only the in-frame ones, dropping some. The sample holds approximately 470,000 clones, 30% seen once. Germline CDR1 reads SNHLY; CDR2 reads FYNNEI. V dropped 4 bases and J dropped 6; count of bases not matched to a gene: 7. The CDR3 loop spans 14 amino acids. Central memory, naive, regulatory and stem cell-like memory CD4+ cells were sorted by CD45RO/CCR7/CD25/CD127/CD95/CD27. The clonotype originates from a man between 18 and 29 years old in good health. Sequences were obtained from naive CD4+ T cells from blood. The chain joins TRBV2 to TRBJ1-1; TRBD1 matches 8 bases. This CDR3 reads CASSGQGRHSEAFF. In DNA form, the CDR3 reads TGTGCCAGCAGTGGACAGGGGAGGCACTCTGAAGCTTTCTTT.